The 6 T cell receptor beta chains in this list originate from one sample, sequenced in a study of technical replicates of blood from a handful of donors (dated 2017 in TCRdb). Receptors were amplified or captured by the immunoSEQ multiplex PCR assay. TCRdb limited this immuneACCESS table to in-frame rearrangements with V and J called. A share of clones is missing; checked studies link under half to unresolved V genes, and the rest is unexplained. For this sample there are fewer than 85,000 clones; over 90% appear just once. The top ten clones comprise 0.25% of the sample. Specimen: T cells isolated from PBMCs. The receptors derive from a human donor in good health.

The CDR3, as DNA: TGCGCCAGCAGCGTGCAGGGCATCAAGAACACTGAAGCTTTCTTT. It encodes CASSVQGIKNTEAFF. This chain joins TRBV5-1 and TRBJ1-1, with D possibly being TRBD1 (5 bases). Trimming removed 4 bases at V and 1 base at J, with 14 bases between. The CDR3 length is 15 residues. Germline assignment: CDR1 SGHRS and CDR2 YFSETQ.

The V gene is TRBV21-1, the J gene TRBJ2-7; TRBD1 is taken as the D call from the table, unchecked against the DNA. TRBV21-1 is a pseudogene segment. The CDR3 sequence is 14 residues long. The CDR3 loop reads CASSNSGMPYEQYF. Here the CDR3 DNA reads TGTGCCAGCAGCAATTCAGGGATGCCCTACGAGCAGTACTTC.

V gene TRBV18 combines with J gene TRBJ2-7; 10 nucleotides agree with TRBD1. From germline, CDR1 is KGHSH and CDR2 LQKENI. The CDR3 is 17 amino acids. V dropped 0 bases and J dropped 6; count of bases not matched to a gene: 11. Here the CDR3 reads CASSPPQGQGFSAEQYF. The CDR3 nucleotides read TGTGCCAGCTCACCACCGCAGGGACAGGGGTTTTCTGCCGAGCAGTACTTC.

The V and J genes are TRBV13 and TRBJ2-7; 8 bases agree with TRBD2. Germline-derived CDR1 and CDR2 are PRHDT and FYEKMQ (reference sequence). This CDR3 spans 13 amino acids. With 5 bases clipped from V and 4 bases from J, the junction kept 4 bases outside the gene matches. DNA for the CDR3: TGTGCCAGCAGCCCCGGACTAGCTTACGAGCAGTACTTC. This sequence encodes CASSPGLAYEQYF.

The chain uses TRBV4-1 and TRBJ2-7; tentatively, D is TRBD2 (6 bases). This CDR3 contains 16 residues. Deletions cut 0 bases from V and 3 bases from J, with 15 bases between. Germline values: CDR1 MGHRA, CDR2 YSYEKL. CDR3 protein: CASSQEGIAASYEQYF. The CDR3 nucleotides are TGCGCCAGCAGCCAAGAAGGGATAGCGGCGAGCTACGAGCAGTACTTC.

The chain employs TRBV7-3 and TRBJ2-7; the D is unclear. Germline-derived CDR1 and CDR2 are SGHTA and FQGTGA. V lost 3 bases and J lost 3, with 15 bases in between. The CDR3 is made up of 15 amino acids. The CDR3 nucleotides are TGTGCCAGCAGCTTGCGACTCGAGGTTAACTACGAGCAGTACTTC. It yields the protein CASSLRLEVNYEQYF.